The entry below gives a single TCR beta chain sequence along with its context. Antigen unknown. Libraries were prepared by immunoSEQ multiplex PCR; TCRdb keeps only in-frame clonotypes and omits some of them. Among roughly 50,000 clones listed, roughly three quarters were seen once. The data originate from a study of OX40 agonist ivuxolimab in advanced cancers. In the study overall: Patients were given ivuxolimab, an antibody that agonizes OX40 (CD134). Dosing consisted of intravenous ivuxolimab at 0.01 to 10 mg/kg every 2 weeks. Study-level points and caveats: Researchers report that CD8+ T cells had, on average, more expanded clones than CD4+. Among the lowest peripheral clonal expansion occurred in 0.1-3.0 mg/kg partial responders.

The CDR3 has 15 residues. The germline V and J ends were trimmed by 0 bases and 3 bases, with 11 bases remaining between them. Germline V lookup: CDR1 MNHEY, CDR2 SVGAGI. The chain has TRBV6-5 and TRBJ2-5, with a tentative D call TRBD1 (7 bases). The origin of this receptor is an adult with an advanced solid tumor such as melanoma, head and neck, liver or kidney cancer. Material: CD4+ or CD8+ T cells sorted from blood, obtained in a trial of the OX40 agonist ivuxolimab. The CDR3 DNA sequence: TGTGCCAGCAGTTACTCCGGCAGGGGGGAAGAGACCCAGTACTTC. It is translated as CASSYSGRGEETQYF.